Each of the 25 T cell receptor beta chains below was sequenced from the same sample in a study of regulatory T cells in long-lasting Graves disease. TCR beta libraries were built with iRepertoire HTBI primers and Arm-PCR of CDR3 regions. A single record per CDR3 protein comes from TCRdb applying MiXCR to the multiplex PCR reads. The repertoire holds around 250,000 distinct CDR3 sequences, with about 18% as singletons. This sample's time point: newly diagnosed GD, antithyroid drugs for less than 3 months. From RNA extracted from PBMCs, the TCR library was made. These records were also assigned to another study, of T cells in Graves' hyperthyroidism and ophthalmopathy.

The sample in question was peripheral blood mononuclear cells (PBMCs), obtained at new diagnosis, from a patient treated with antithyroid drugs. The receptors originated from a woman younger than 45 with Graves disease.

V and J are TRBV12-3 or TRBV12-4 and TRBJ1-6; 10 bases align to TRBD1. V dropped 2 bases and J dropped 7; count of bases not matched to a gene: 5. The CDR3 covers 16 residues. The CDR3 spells CASSLKPTGGNSPLHF. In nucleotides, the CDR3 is TGTGCCAGCAGTTTAAAACCGACAGGGGGCAATTCACCCCTCCACTTT.

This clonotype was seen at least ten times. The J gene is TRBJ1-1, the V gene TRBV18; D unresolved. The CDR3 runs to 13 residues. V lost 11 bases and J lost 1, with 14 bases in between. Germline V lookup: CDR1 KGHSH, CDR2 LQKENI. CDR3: CAGSQSGNTEAFF. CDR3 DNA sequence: TGTGCCGGGTCCCAGAGTGGGAACACTGAAGCTTTCTTT.

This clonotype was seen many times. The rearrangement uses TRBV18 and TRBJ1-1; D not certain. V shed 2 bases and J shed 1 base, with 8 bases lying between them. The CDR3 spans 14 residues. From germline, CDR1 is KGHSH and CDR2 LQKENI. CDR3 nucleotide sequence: TGTGCCAGCTCACCAATCGAAAAGAACACTGAAGCTTTCTTT. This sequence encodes CASSPIEKNTEAFF.

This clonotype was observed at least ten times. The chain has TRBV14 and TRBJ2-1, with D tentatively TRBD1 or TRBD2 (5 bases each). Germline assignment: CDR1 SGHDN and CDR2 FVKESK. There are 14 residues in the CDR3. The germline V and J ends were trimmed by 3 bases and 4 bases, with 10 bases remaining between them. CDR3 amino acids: CASSQRGTYNEQFF. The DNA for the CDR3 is TGTGCCAGCAGCCAGAGGGGCACATACAATGAGCAGTTCTTC.

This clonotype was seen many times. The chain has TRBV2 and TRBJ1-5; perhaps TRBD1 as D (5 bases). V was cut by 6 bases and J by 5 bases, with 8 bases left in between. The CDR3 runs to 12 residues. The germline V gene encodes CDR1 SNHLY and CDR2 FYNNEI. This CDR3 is CASSTGYQPQHF. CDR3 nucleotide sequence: TGTGCCAGCAGCACAGGTTATCAGCCCCAGCATTTT.

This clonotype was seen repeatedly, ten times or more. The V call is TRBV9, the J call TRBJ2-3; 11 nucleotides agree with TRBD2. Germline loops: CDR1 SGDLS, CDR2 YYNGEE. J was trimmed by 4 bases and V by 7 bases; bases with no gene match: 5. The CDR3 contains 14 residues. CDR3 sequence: CASGSSGGADTQYF. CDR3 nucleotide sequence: TGTGCCAGCGGAAGTAGCGGGGGGGCAGATACGCAGTATTTT.

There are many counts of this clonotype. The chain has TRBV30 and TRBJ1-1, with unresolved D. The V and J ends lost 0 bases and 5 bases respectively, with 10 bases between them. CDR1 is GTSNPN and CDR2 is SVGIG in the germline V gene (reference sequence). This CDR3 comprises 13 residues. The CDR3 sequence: CAWSVDRGTEAFF. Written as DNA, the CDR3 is TGTGCCTGGAGTGTAGATCGCGGAACTGAAGCTTTCTTT.

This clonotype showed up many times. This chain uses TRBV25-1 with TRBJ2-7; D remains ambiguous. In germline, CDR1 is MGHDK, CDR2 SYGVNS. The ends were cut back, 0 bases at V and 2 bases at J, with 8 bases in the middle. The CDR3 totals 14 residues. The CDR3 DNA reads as TGTGCCAGCAGTGAATATCCGGAAGCCTACGAGCAGTACTTC. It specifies CASSEYPEAYEQYF.

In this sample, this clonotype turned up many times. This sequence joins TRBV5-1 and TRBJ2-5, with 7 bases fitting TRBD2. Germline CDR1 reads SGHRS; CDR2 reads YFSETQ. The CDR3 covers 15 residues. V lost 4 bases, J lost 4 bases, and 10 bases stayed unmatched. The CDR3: CASSSGTFDLETQYF. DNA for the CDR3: TGCGCCAGCAGCAGCGGGACGTTTGATCTAGAGACCCAGTACTTC.

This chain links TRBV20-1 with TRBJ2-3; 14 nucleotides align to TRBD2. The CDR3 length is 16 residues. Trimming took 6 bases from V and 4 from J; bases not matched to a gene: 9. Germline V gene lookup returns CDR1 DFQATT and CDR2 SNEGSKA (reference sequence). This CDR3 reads CSAPTGTSGSPDTQYF. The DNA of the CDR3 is TGCAGTGCCCCTACTGGGACTAGCGGGAGCCCAGATACGCAGTATTTT.

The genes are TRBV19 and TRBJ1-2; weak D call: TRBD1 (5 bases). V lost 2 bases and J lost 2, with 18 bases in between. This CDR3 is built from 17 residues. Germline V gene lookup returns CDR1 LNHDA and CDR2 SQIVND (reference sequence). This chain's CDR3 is CASSIPHGGRENYGYTF. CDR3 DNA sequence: TGTGCCAGTAGTATACCCCACGGGGGAAGGGAGAACTATGGCTACACCTTC.

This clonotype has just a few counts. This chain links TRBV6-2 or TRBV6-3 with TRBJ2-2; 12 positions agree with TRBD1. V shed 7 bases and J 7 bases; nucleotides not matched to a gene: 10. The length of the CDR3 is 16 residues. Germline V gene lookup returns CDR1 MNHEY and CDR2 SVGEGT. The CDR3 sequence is CASKPPGQGAIGELFF. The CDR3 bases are TGTGCCAGCAAACCCCCGGGACAGGGGGCCATCGGGGAGCTGTTTTTT.

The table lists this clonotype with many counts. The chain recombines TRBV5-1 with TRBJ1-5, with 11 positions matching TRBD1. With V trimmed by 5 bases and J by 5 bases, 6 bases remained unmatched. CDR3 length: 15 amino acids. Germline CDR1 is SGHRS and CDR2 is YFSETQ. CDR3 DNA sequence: TGCGCCAGCAGAGCCGGGACAGGGGGTTATCAGCCCCAGCATTTT. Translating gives CASRAGTGGYQPQHF. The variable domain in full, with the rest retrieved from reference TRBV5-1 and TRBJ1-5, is KAGVTQTPRYLIKTRGQQVTLSCSPISGHRSVSWYQQTPGQGLQFLFEYFSETQRNKGNFPGRFSGRQFSNSRSEMNVSTLELGDSALYLCASRAGTGGYQPQHFGDGTRLSIL.

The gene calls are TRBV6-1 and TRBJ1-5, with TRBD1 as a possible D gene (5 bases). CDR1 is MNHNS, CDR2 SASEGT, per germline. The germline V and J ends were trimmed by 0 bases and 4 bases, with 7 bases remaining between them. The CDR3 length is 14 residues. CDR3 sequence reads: CASSEAGGNQPQHF. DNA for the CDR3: TGTGCCAGCAGTGAAGCGGGGGGGAATCAGCCCCAGCATTTT.

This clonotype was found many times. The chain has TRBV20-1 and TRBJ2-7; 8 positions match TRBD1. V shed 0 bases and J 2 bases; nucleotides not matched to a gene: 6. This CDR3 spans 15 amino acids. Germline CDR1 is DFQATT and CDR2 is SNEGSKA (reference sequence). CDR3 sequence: CSARDPGQGPYEQYF. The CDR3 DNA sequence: TGCAGTGCTAGAGATCCCGGACAGGGACCCTACGAGCAGTACTTC.

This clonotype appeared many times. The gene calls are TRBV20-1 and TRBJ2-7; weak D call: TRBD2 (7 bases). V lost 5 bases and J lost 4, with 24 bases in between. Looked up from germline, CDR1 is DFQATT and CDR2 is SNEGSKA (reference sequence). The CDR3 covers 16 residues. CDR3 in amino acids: CSAPRLAGAESYEQYF. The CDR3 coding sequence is TGCAGTGCTCCTAGACTGGCGGGGGCCGAAAGTTACGAGCAGTACTTC.

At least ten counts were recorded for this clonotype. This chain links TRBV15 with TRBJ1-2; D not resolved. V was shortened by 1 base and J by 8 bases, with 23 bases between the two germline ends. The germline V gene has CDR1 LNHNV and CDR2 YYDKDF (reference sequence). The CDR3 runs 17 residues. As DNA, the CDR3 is TGTGCCACCAGCAGAGTAGGTCTGGGTCAGGCAGCCAAGGGCTACACCTTC. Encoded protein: CATSRVGLGQAAKGYTF.

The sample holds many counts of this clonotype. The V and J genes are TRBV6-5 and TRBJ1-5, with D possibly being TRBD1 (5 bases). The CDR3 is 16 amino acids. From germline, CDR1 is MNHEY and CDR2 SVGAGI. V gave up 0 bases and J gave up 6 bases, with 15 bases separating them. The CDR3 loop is CASSYSGGRRAQPQHF. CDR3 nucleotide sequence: TGTGCCAGCAGTTACTCTGGGGGAAGGAGGGCTCAGCCCCAGCATTTT.

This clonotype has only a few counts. CDR3 in amino acids: CASSESISTDTQYF. Here the CDR3 DNA reads TGTGCCAGCAGTGAAAGTATAAGTACAGATACGCAGTATTTT. V is TRBV6-1 and J is TRBJ2-3; D unclear. Germline CDR1 is MNHNS and CDR2 is SASEGT. CDR3 length: 14 residues. The V end lost 2 bases, the J end lost 3 bases, and 9 bases lay between the germline ends.

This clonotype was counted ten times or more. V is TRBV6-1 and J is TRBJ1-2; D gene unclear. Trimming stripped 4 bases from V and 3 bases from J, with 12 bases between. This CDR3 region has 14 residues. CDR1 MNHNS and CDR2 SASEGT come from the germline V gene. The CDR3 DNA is TGTGCCAGCAGTGCTACACCTGGGGACTATGGCTACACCTTC. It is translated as CASSATPGDYGYTF.

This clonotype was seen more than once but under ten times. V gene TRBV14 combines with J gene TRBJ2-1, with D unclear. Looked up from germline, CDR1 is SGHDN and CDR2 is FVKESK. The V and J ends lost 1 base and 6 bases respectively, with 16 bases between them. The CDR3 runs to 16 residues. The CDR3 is CASSQVMKPGSNEQFF. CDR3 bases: TGTGCCAGCAGCCAAGTGATGAAGCCTGGCTCCAATGAGCAGTTCTTC. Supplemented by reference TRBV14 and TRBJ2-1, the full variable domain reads EAGVTQFPSHSVIEKGQTVTLRCDPISGHDNLYWYRRVMGKEIKFLLHFVKESKQDESGMPNNRFLAERTGGTYSTLKVQPAELEDSGVYFCASSQVMKPGSNEQFFGPGTRLTVL.

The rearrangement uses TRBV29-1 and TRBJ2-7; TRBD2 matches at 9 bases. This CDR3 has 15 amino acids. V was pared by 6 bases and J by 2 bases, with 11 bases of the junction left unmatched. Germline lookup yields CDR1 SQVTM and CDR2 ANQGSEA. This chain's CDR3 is CSVAGVAGVPYEQYF. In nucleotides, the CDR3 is TGCAGCGTAGCCGGGGTAGCGGGGGTCCCCTACGAGCAGTACTTC.

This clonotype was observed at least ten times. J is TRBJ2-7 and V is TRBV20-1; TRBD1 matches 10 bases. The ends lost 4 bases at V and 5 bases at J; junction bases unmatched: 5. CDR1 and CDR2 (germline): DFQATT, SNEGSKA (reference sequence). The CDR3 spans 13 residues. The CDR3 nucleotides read TGCAGTGCTAAAGGACAGGGGGTGCACGAGCAGTACTTC. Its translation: CSAKGQGVHEQYF.

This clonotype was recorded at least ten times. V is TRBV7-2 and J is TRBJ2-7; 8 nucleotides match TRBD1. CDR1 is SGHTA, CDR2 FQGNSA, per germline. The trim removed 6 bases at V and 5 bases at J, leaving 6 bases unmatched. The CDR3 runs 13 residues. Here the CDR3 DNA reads TGTGCCAGCAGGTTTGCAGGGGGCCACGAGCAGTACTTC. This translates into CASRFAGGHEQYF.

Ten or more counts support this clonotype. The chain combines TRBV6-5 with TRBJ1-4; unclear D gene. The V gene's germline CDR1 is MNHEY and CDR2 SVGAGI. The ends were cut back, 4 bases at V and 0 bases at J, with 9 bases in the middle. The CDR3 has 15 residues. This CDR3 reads CASSSGSATNEKLFF. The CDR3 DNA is TGTGCCAGCAGTTCCGGTTCCGCAACTAATGAAAAACTGTTTTTT.